This T cell receptor (beta chain) appears in the sequencing data of a study of blood T cell repertoires in COVID-19. Study background: T cells, B-cell-depleted T cells, or PBMCs provided the cDNA or gDNA that served as material.

In the original processing: Estimated nucleated cell counts came from reference gene primer amplification. Only in-frame clones appear in the TCRdb table, and some are missing; sequencing was by immunoSEQ multiplex PCR. V and J calls and clone size are as listed in that table; D and trimming were resolved from the DNA. The table includes 200,000 to 250,000 clones, 86% detected once. Participants were aged roughly 18 to 95 years, lived in 20 to 25 US areas, and enrolled virtually. Participants' reported clinical history set cohort assignment. Germline CDR1 is SGHTA and CDR2 is FQGNSA. Trimming removed 5 bases at V and 4 bases at J, with 5 bases between. CDR3 size: 12 residues.

The sequencing sample was made of PBMCs or T cells enriched from blood (not recorded which). The chain joins TRBV7-2 to TRBJ2-2; D unclear. This sequence originates from a woman between 35 and 50 years old with acute COVID-19. The CDR3 reads CASSPGTGELFF. CDR3 nucleotide sequence: TGTGCCAGCAGCCCGGGCACCGGGGAGCTGTTTTTT.